The subject of this entry is one T cell receptor (beta chain). Its cognate antigen is unknown. Libraries were prepared by immunoSEQ multiplex PCR; TCRdb keeps only in-frame clonotypes and omits some of them. Of some 80,000 clones in the sample, approximately 88% were seen once. These data belong to a study of OX40 agonist ivuxolimab in advanced cancers. Study observations and caveats: The authors did not determine the antigen specificity of the expanded peripheral T cells.

Germline values: CDR1 SGHNT, CDR2 YENEEA. The CDR3 has 15 amino acids. V dropped 1 base and J dropped 3; count of bases not matched to a gene: 1. The clonotype was recovered from an adult with an advanced solid tumor such as melanoma, head and neck, liver or kidney cancer. Sequences were derived from CD4+ or CD8+ T cells sorted from blood, sampled in a trial of the OX40 agonist ivuxolimab. The V and J genes are TRBV11-3 and TRBJ1-1; 11 bases line up with TRBD1. CDR3 nucleotide sequence: TGTGCCAGCAGCTTAGGGGACAGGGGGTACACTGAAGCTTTCTTT. Protein sequence: CASSLGDRGYTEAFF.